This TCR beta chain was retrieved from a study of blood T cells in healthy people across ages. Together with a sample-barcoded 5' primer, a J-beta primer mix was included in a second PCR lasting roughly 6 to 12 cycles. From the 5' RACE reads, TCRdb called clonotypes with MiXCR, one entry per CDR3 protein. The sample contains 1.5 million to 2 million distinct CDR3 sequences, under 30% of which appear only once. The CDR3 covers 15 residues. The trim removed 6 bases at V and 4 bases at J, leaving 1 base unmatched. Study conclusions and caveats: Roughly linearly, TCR beta diversity per million T cells fell as age increased. Long-lived and aged donors differed, with more naive CD4+ cells and higher diversity in the long-lived.

For this clonotype: The antigen remains undetermined.

Peripheral blood, roughly 9.3 milliliters per donor, was collected. The TCR was taken from a woman aged 30 to 39 in good health. V is TRBV12-3 or TRBV12-4 and J is TRBJ2-1; the match to TRBD2 covers 15 bases. Sequenced material: blood. CDR3 region: CASRGTSGGYNEQFF. The CDR3 nucleotides are TGTGCCAGCAGAGGGACTAGCGGGGGGTACAATGAGCAGTTCTTC.